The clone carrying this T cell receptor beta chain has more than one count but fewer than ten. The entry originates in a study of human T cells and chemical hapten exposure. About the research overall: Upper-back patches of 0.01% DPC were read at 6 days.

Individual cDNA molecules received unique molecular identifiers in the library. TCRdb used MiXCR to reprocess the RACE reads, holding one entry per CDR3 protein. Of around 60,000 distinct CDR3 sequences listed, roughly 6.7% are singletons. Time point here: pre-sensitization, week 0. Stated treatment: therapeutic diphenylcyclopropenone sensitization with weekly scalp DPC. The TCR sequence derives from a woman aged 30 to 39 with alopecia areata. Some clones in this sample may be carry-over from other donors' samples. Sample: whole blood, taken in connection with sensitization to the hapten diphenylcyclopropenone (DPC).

The CDR3 nucleotides are TGTGCCAGCAGTTTGACGGAGAACTACGAGCAGTACTTC. Translating gives CASSLTENYEQYF. V gene TRBV6-2 or TRBV6-3 combines with J gene TRBJ2-7, with D unclear. Trimming removed 4 bases at V and 3 bases at J, with 10 bases between. Germline V lookup: CDR1 MNHEY, CDR2 SVGEGT. This CDR3 has 13 residues.